Listed here are 15 T cell receptor beta chains from one sample, sequenced in a study of T-cell reconstitution after alpha-beta-depleted transplantation in children. Unique molecular identifiers were used to barcode this TCRbeta library. TCRdb independently ran MiXCR on the PCR reads; one entry per CDR3 protein. The data hold approximately 400,000 distinct CDR3 sequences, with 16% observed a single time. The sample was PBMCs, mostly from graft donor cells, taken 360 days after TCRalphabeta/CD19-depleted stem cell transplant. The receptors stem from a boy under three years old who had a stem cell transplant for Wiskott-Aldrich syndrome, so the T cells may come from the graft donor.

The V and J genes are TRBV15 and TRBJ2-1, with 7 bases lining up with TRBD1. V shed 0 bases, J shed 0 bases, and the junction held 5 bases outside the gene matches. This CDR3 contains 17 residues. Germline CDR1 reads LNHNV; CDR2 reads YYDKDF (reference sequence). For the CDR3, the DNA is TGTGCCACCAGCAGAGATAAGGACAGGAGCTCCTACAATGAGCAGTTCTTC. Its translation is CATSRDKDRSSYNEQFF.

This clonotype turned up a few times. The chain carries TRBV7-9 and TRBJ2-5; either TRBD1 or TRBD2 may supply D (5 bases each). Germline V CDR1 and CDR2: SEHNR, FQNEAQ (reference sequence). The ends were cut back, 3 bases at V and 5 bases at J, with 10 bases in the middle. The CDR3 length is 13 residues. This CDR3 is CASSFGEGETQYF. In DNA form, the CDR3 reads TGTGCCAGCAGCTTTGGTGAGGGGGAGACCCAGTACTTC.

This clonotype showed up just a few times. The CDR3 bases are TGTGCCAGCGTATCTATATGGGGGGAGAGGGAGACCCAGTACTTC. Protein product: CASVSIWGERETQYF. The chain combines TRBV7-6 with TRBJ2-5; a possible D gene is TRBD2 (6 bases). CDR3 size: 15 residues. Germline lookup yields CDR1 SGHVS and CDR2 FNYEAQ. V lost 8 bases and J 5 bases, leaving 21 bases between the germline ends.

This clonotype was detected a few times. CDR3 in amino acids: CASSFNQGGLYEQYF. The CDR3, as DNA: TGTGCCAGCAGCTTTAACCAGGGGGGACTCTACGAGCAGTACTTC. The chain couples TRBV7-9 to TRBJ2-7; TRBD1 is a possible D gene (7 bases). V was cut by 3 bases and J by 3 bases, with 15 bases left in between. The CDR3 is 15 residues long. From germline, CDR1 is SEHNR and CDR2 FQNEAQ (reference sequence).

This clonotype was picked up a small number of times. V and J are TRBV12-3 or TRBV12-4 and TRBJ1-6, with TRBD1 as a possible D gene (6 bases). Trimming left V 1 base short and J 3 bases short, with 7 bases between. This CDR3 comprises 15 residues. The CDR3 reads CASSLGTDYNSPLHF. The CDR3 nucleotides are TGTGCCAGCAGTTTAGGGACAGACTATAATTCACCCCTCCACTTT.

A few counts support this clonotype. V usage is TRBV7-7 and J usage is TRBJ2-5; maybe TRBD2 (6 bases). The CDR3 has 15 residues. The V end was cut by 0 bases, the J end by 1 base, with 9 bases between. Per germline, CDR1 SSHAT and CDR2 FNYEAQ (reference sequence). The CDR3 region has the DNA TGTGCCAGCAGCTTAGCCGGGACTCCCCAAGAGACCCAGTACTTC. It translates to CASSLAGTPQETQYF.

This clonotype was seen a few times. CDR3 sequence reads: CASSPKRVPYEQYF. As DNA, the CDR3 is TGTGCCAGCTCACCGAAGAGGGTGCCCTACGAGCAGTACTTC. This chain uses TRBV18 with TRBJ2-7; TRBD2 might be the D (5 bases). Per the germline V gene, CDR1 is KGHSH and CDR2 is LQKENI. CDR3 length equals 14 residues. Trimming pared 3 bases from V and 2 bases from J, leaving 11 bases between. The full variable domain, with the rest looked up from reference TRBV18 and TRBJ2-7, is NAGVMQNPRHLVRRRGQEARLRCSPMKGHSHVYWYRQLPEEGLKFMVYLQKENIIDESGMPKERFSAEFPKEGPSILRIQQVVRGDSAAYFCASSPKRVPYEQYFGPGTRLTVT.

This chain uses TRBV7-6 with TRBJ2-3; 13 bases are a match to TRBD2. The ends lost 1 base at V and 3 bases at J; junction bases unmatched: 4. Germline V CDR1 and CDR2: SGHVS, FNYEAQ. The CDR3 consists of 17 residues. The CDR3: CASSLGPGLAGTDTQYF. The CDR3 nucleotides read TGTGCCAGCAGCTTAGGTCCGGGACTAGCGGGAACAGATACGCAGTATTTT.

The sample holds a few counts of this clonotype. The chain has TRBV12-3 or TRBV12-4 and TRBJ2-1, with D maybe TRBD2 (5 bases). V lost 10 bases to trimming and J lost 1 base, with 17 bases between them. This CDR3 has 15 amino acids. Here the CDR3 DNA reads TGTGCCACGGGATCGGGTGTAAGGTCCTACAATGAGCAGTTCTTC. Amino acids: CATGSGVRSYNEQFF.

This clonotype has more than one count but fewer than ten. This sequence joins TRBV10-3 and TRBJ2-7; TRBD1 matches 9 bases. V shed 6 bases, J shed 0 bases, and the junction held 3 bases outside the gene matches. The germline CDR1 and CDR2 sequences are ENHRY and SYGVKD. The CDR3 totals 14 residues. The CDR3 here is CAIRGTGSSYEQYF. Written as DNA, the CDR3 is TGTGCCATCAGGGGGACAGGGAGCTCCTACGAGCAGTACTTC.

The table lists this clonotype with a few counts. The gene calls are TRBV5-1 and TRBJ2-5; D is ambiguous. V was clipped by 3 bases and J by 2 bases, with 8 bases between them. The CDR3 is made up of 13 amino acids. CDR1 and CDR2 from the germline V gene are SGHRS and YFSETQ. The CDR3 DNA follows: TGCGCCAGCAGCTCAGTGCTACAAGAGACCCAGTACTTC. Amino acids: CASSSVLQETQYF.

This sequence joins TRBV3-1 and TRBJ2-4; 7 bases are shared with TRBD1. CDR3 length equals 14 residues. Germline V gene lookup returns CDR1 LGHDT and CDR2 YNNKEL (reference sequence). Trimming removed 4 bases from V and 9 bases from J; junction bases left unmatched: 9. In DNA, the CDR3 is TGTGCCAGCAGCCCCCCGGACAGGTTAACCATTCAGTACTTC. Translation gives CASSPPDRLTIQYF.

This clonotype was detected only a few times. The V call is TRBV5-1, the J call TRBJ2-1; tentatively, D is TRBD2 (5 bases). CDR1 and CDR2 (germline): SGHRS, YFSETQ. The CDR3 runs to 14 residues. V was shortened by 0 bases and J by 8 bases, with 12 bases between the two germline ends. CDR3 protein: CASSLVGVEDEQFF. CDR3 nucleotides: TGCGCCAGCAGCTTGGTGGGAGTCGAGGATGAGCAGTTCTTC.

The rearrangement links TRBV3-1 to TRBJ2-1, with 7 bases matching TRBD2. The V and J ends lost 2 bases and 3 bases, in that order; junction bases with no gene match: 4. CDR1 is LGHDT, CDR2 YNNKEL, per germline (reference sequence). The CDR3 is made up of 15 amino acids. The CDR3 region is CASSQRLAVYNEQFF. The CDR3 DNA is TGTGCCAGCAGCCAAAGGCTAGCGGTCTACAATGAGCAGTTCTTC.

The rearrangement joins TRBV12-3 or TRBV12-4 to TRBJ2-1, with 10 bases lining up with TRBD2. V shed 2 bases and J 4 bases; nucleotides not matched to a gene: 8. This CDR3 region has 17 residues. The chain's CDR3 is CASSLILAGVLYNEQFF. The CDR3 coding sequence is TGTGCCAGCAGTTTAATCCTAGCGGGAGTATTGTACAATGAGCAGTTCTTC.